The 4 T cell receptor beta chains listed next were all sequenced from one sample in a study of blood T cells in healthy people across ages. A J-beta primer mix and a sample-barcoded 5' primer were used in a second PCR of roughly 7 to 12 cycles. TCRdb processed the 5' RACE reads anew with MiXCR; each CDR3 protein has one entry. The sample shows over 500,000 distinct CDR3 sequences, roughly a quarter of them seen only once. This same sample was also part of a study on T cells of mothers and their children.

The source material was blood. The receptor set was obtained from a boy aged 2 to 9 in good health.

The chain uses TRBV7-9 and TRBJ2-7; D is undetermined. Between the trimmed V and J ends, which lost 5 bases and 5 bases, there was a span of 10 bases. Looked up from germline, CDR1 is SEHNR and CDR2 is FQNEAQ (reference sequence). The CDR3 runs 12 residues. The CDR3 bases are TGTGCCAGCAGCCTAATTGGACACGAGCAGTACTTC. It encodes CASSLIGHEQYF. The entire variable domain, with the rest obtained from reference TRBV7-9 and TRBJ2-7, is as follows: DTGVSQNPRHKITKRGQNVTFRCDPISEHNRLYWYRQTLGQGPEFLTYFQNEAQLEKSRLLSDRFSAERPKGSFSTLEIQRTEQGDSAMYLCASSLIGHEQYFGPGTRLTVT.

This clonotype was seen more than once but under ten times. The chain uses TRBV20-1 and TRBJ2-5; 8 nucleotides match TRBD2. The closer fit of TRBJ2-1 to the DNA end suggests the J call may be wrong. The CDR3 is made up of 13 amino acids. Germline V gene sequence: CDR1 DFQATT, CDR2 SNEGSKA (reference sequence). This chain's CDR3 is CSAKRGPSGQQFF. DNA of the CDR3: TGCAGTGCTAAGAGAGGGCCTAGCGGGCAGCAGTTCTTC.

There are a few counts of this clonotype. The chain carries TRBV10-3 and TRBJ2-2; D perhaps matches TRBD1 (6 bases). Germline assignment: CDR1 ENHRY and CDR2 SYGVKD. V lost 6 bases, J lost 5 bases, and 13 bases lay in between. The CDR3 has 14 residues. In nucleotides, the CDR3 is TGTGCCATCAGGCCAGGGGTGAGGACCGGGGAGCTGTTTTTT. Protein sequence: CAIRPGVRTGELFF.

CDR3 sequence (DNA): TGTGCCATCAGCGACCGGGGATTGCTCCGGGAGGGGGAAGTCGAAAGTGGCTACACCTTC. Encoded protein: CAISDRGLLREGEVESGYTF. The genes are TRBV10-3 and TRBJ1-2; a weak D match, TRBD1 (6 bases). The V and J ends lost 6 bases and 7 bases respectively, with 36 bases between them. The germline gives CDR1 ENHRY, CDR2 SYGVKD. The CDR3 loop spans 20 amino acids.